This paragraph covers one TCR beta chain sequence. The clone's antigen remains unknown. One base away there is no much larger clone; base qualities are not given. This record comes from a study of cytomegalovirus exposure and HLA in healthy donors (dated by TCRdb to 2016 to 2017). Regarding the research as a whole: In an earlier analysis of fewer than 750 of the donors, 250 to 350 Gb of sequence data and approximately 120 million unique TCR beta sequences from about 190 million T cells were reported. An early release that covered several hundred HLA-typed donors contained about 300 gigabases of sequencing data and about 84 million unique TCR sequences. Of the roughly 410 genotyped donors, less than 90% were placed in the genetic ancestry cluster associated with self-reported Caucasian donors. The study aimed to test whether signatures of past pathogen exposure could be identified by cataloging public T cell receptors. The study profiled the T cell repertoires of 666 subjects by immunosequencing and related them to cytomegalovirus serostatus. In addition to the first cohort of 666 subjects, a separate validation cohort of about 120 different subjects was used. To predict cytomegalovirus infection status, the study brought together high-throughput TCR immunosequencing, statistical association of individual TCRs with disease status, and machine learning. To study patterns of TCR occurrence, a later analysis re-analyzed previously published TCR beta repertoires from under 750 donors and added high-resolution HLA genotyping. Rather than drawing on any new phenotypic data, the later analysis identified candidate immune exposures from TCR beta sequences and the way those sequences occurred across donors. To decide whether each TCR beta V gene segment behaved as functional or pseudogenic, an earlier analysis of several hundred of the donors relied on high-throughput TCR beta sequencing. Donor age, sex, ethnicity and CMV serostatus were compiled alongside the repertoire data. In a later genetic analysis, genome-wide SNP genotypes for about 65% of the roughly 670 donors were used, and that subset was treated as a discovery cohort. Every discovery cohort repertoire had been produced on one sequencing platform. Class I and class II HLA loci were covered by the typing at four-digit resolution. The number of donors typed differed by locus, with 629-630 for A, B, C, DRB1 and DQB1, around 560 for DQA1, some 570 for DPA1, and some 470 for DPB1. Roughly 5 DR-DQ haplotypes were treated as single units for association and clustering because of strong linkage in the cohort. Among some 400 genotyped donors of the cohort, an average of around 250,000 unique TCR beta nucleotide sequences was sequenced per donor, of which approximately 19% were non-productive. Overall study results and their limits: An association between a missense DCLRE1C variant and V-gene and J-gene trimming of TCR beta chains was found in a later genetic analysis and replicated in an independent cohort. According to the authors, the approach could potentially be generalized to other disease states and immunological phenotypes. A later analysis reported that several top co-occurrence clusters appeared linked to parvovirus B19, influenza, CMV and Epstein-Barr virus. In this cohort, only TCR beta chains were sequenced, and detectable features were limited by the absence of alpha or paired-chain data. In vitro tests confirmed that a few of the cytomegalovirus-associated TCR beta chains recognize cytomegalovirus antigens. A further reported finding was that TCR beta sequences accurately predicted the HLA-A and HLA-B alleles for most subjects in the first cohort. Presence/absence analyses assumed roughly uniform sequencing depth across donors, an assumption that may not hold. Roughly 17 rarely observed V segments, including chromosome 9 orphons, were excluded from the earlier analysis of 550 to 700 of the donors because counts were too low. HLA typing was unavailable for some donors at each locus, so association tests used only the typed subset. While some public TCRs were present in many individuals, most TCR sequences turned up only very rarely across donors. A cluster of highly shared sequence variants was judged likely to represent a technical artifact of the sequencing pipeline. In the study, 150 to 200 TCR beta chains were listed as associated with cytomegalovirus. Correlated functional status among segregating V segments might be attributable to linkage disequilibrium, but an unknown experimental factor could not be ruled out. In a later analysis, most CMV-associated TCR beta chains were found to appear HLA-restricted, with HLA associations seemingly driven largely by CMV exposure. Specific HLA alleles were associated with more than 15,000 TCR beta sequences at a false discovery rate of 0.05 in a later analysis. Broadly in line with IMGT annotations, most TCR beta V segments showed up in productive rearrangements about 87% or about 30% of the time in an earlier analysis of roughly 590 of the donors. Some IMGT-functional V segments, including TRBV6-2 and TRBV6-3, could not be told apart with the 87-base-pair reads, so those segments were excluded. Compared with equally common non-associated chains, HLA-associated TCR beta chains in a later analysis were more clonally expanded and had lower generation probabilities. In a later analysis, the rate of TCR association differed among HLA loci, with DRB1 alleles having the most associated TCRs and HLA-C alleles having the fewest. In both the original and validation cohorts, the classifier was reported to diagnose cytomegalovirus status with high specificity and sensitivity. Assigning TCR associations to individual alleles was difficult when HLA alleles, especially DR and DQ, strongly co-occurred. According to a later genetic analysis, donors in an Asian-associated ancestry cluster had fewer N-insertions in productive TCRs than the roughly 700-donor mean. CMV serostatus was the only immune exposure information available for the cohort.

The cohort comprised several hundred healthy bone marrow donors. All cohort members were sampled while nominally healthy, although unrecorded immune exposures were likely present. The donor tested CMV seropositive, placing the donor among the 290 or so seropositive members of the cohort. A peripheral blood sample was provided by each donor, and peripheral blood mononuclear cells were used for TCR beta sequencing. The Qiagen DNeasy Blood Extraction Kit was used to extract genomic DNA from the blood cell samples. At the junction V is shortened by 4 bases and J by 0 bases, with 4 bases in between. Via the germline V gene (reference sequence), CDR1 is LNHDA and CDR2 SQIVND. The CDR3 spans 13 residues, from the cysteine through the phenylalanine. The read is trimmed to its CDR3 DNA, 39 bases read in frame from base 1. Library method: the immunoSEQ multiplex PCR assay. For the multiplex PCR, a mixture combining 60 forward primers for TCR Vbeta segments and 13 reverse primers for TCR Jbeta segments was used. The CDR3 region of rearranged TCR beta genes was amplified from genomic DNA by a multiplex PCR assay. The amplified TCR beta libraries were sequenced on the Illumina HiSeq System as 87-base-pair reads. As for the authors' bioinformatics: In a later analysis, approximately 74 million unique TCR beta chains were counted across the approximately 620 repertoires, and roughly 11 million of these chains were shared by at least two donors. A nearest-neighbor algorithm error-corrected the raw reads and collapsed the reads into unique sequences, merging closely related sequences to remove PCR and sequencing errors. CDR3 sequences were aligned to IMGT reference sequences to assign V, D and J gene segments. For a sequence to be retained, a match of at least six nucleotides to both a V gene segment and a J gene segment was required. Rearrangements were called productive when the CDR3 lacked stop codons and stayed in frame with V and J; all others were non-productive. Following IMGT convention, CDR3 was defined as the stretch from the second conserved V-encoded cysteine to the conserved J-encoded phenylalanine. Sequences without an unambiguous match to a single V gene segment were excluded from the earlier analysis of approximately 600 of the donors. In an earlier analysis of a few hundred of the donors, a V segment was called functional when productive rearrangements were above 56.7%, and segregating when the standard deviation between donors exceeded 5%. A statistical classification framework was developed to diagnose cytomegalovirus status using the catalog of TCR beta chain sequences. In a later analysis, V and J genes were assigned by comparing TCR nucleotide sequences against IMGT/GENE-DB human TR gene sequences. In a later analysis, CDR3 sequences and most-parsimonious VDJ recombination scenarios were assigned using the TCRdist pipeline. In a later analysis, each TCR beta chain was defined by its CDR3 amino acid sequence together with its V-gene family, and reads lacking a unique V-gene family were excluded. To address suspected cross-contamination and a sequencing artifact, a later analysis removed around 590 highly shared, low-generation-probability nucleotide sequences. In a later analysis, a clonal expansion index was calculated for each public chain from normalized within-repertoire ranks of inferred template counts. In a later analysis, generation probabilities were computed using a VDJ recombination model fitted to out-of-frame rearrangements, and the results were checked against IGoR. A later analysis scored TCR-TCR, TCR-HLA and TCR-CMV co-occurrence with hypergeometric tests, applying a repertoire-size bias correction to TCR pairs. False discovery rates were estimated in a later analysis by permuting HLA or CMV assignments 20 times. A later analysis grouped co-occurring TCRs with DBSCAN, adding TCRdist sequence similarity when clustering within HLA-allele-positive subsets. For co-occurrence clustering, repertoires with fewer than 30,000 or more than 120,000 public chains were excluded, along with a handful of repertoires with anomalous nucleotide sharing. The source is immuneACCESS, and TCRdb retained only in-frame sequences with V and J called. Part of the clones is not carried over; for the studies checked, unresolved V genes explain less than half of this, and the remainder is unexplained. V and J calls and clone size come straight from that table; D and trimming were deduced from the DNA. In all, the sample holds tens of thousands of clones, and 65% to 75% of those were seen once. More than 20% of the sample is held by the ten biggest clonotypes.

Material: PBMCs. The V and J segments used are TRBV19 and TRBJ1-5, with the identity of the D gene unclear. This sequence originates from a man in his forties or fifties in good health and CMV-seropositive. The CDR3 corresponds to CASSTNSNQPQHF. The nucleotides read TGTGCCAGTAGTACCAATAGCAATCAGCCCCAGCATTTT.